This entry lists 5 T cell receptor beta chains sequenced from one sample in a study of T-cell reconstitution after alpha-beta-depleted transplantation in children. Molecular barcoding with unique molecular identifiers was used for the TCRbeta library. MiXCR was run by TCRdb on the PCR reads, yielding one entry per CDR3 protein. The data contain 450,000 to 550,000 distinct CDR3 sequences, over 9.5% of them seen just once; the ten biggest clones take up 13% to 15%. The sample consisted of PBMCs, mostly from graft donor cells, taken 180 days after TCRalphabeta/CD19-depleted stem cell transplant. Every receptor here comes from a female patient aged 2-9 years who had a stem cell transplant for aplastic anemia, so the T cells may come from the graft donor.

The CDR3 region has the DNA TGCAGTGCTAACGGCCAGCGAGTCACAGATACGCAGTATTTT. Residues: CSANGQRVTDTQYF. V gene TRBV20-1 combines with J gene TRBJ2-3; the D is unclear. V lost 4 bases and J lost 2, with 13 bases in between. CDR3 length equals 14 residues. Germline CDR1 DFQATT, CDR2 SNEGSKA (reference sequence).

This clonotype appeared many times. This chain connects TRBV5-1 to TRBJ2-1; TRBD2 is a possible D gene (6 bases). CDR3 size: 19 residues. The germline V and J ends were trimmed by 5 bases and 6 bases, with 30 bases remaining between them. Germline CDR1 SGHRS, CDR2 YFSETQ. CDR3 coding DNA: TGCGCCAGCAGAATTAGAGAAGAGGGCGGGAAGGGCCCTTCCAATGAGCAGTTCTTC. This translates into CASRIREEGGKGPSNEQFF.

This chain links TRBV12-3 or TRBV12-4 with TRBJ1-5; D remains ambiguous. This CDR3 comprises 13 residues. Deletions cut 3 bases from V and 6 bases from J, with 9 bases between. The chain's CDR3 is CASSLVVSQPQHF. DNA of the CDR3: TGTGCCAGCAGTTTGGTGGTTAGTCAGCCCCAGCATTTT.

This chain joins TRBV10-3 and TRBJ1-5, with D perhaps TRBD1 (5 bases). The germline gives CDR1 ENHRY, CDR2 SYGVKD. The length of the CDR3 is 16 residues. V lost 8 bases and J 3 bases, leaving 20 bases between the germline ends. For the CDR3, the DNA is TGTGCCATCCTTAACCCGGGAGGGGTCTTCAATCAGCCCCAGCATTTT. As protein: CAILNPGGVFNQPQHF.

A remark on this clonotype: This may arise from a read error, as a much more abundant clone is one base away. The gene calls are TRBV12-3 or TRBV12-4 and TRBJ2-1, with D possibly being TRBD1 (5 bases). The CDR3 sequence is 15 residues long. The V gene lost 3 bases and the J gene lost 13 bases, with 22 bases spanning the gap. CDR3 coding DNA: TGTGCCAGCAGTTTGGGATCCAGGGAAAAAGAGACCCAGTTCTTC. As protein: CASSLGSREKETQFF.